This T cell receptor (beta chain) derives from a study of monozygotic twins with inflammatory bowel disease. As concerns this clonotype: Its antigen is not identified.

Per donor there was one draw, yielding a blood sample of around 2.5 ml. No sorting of T cells preceded isolation of total RNA from whole blood. Looked up from germline, CDR1 is MGHRA and CDR2 is YSYEKL. The CDR3 is made up of 13 amino acids. Two nested PCRs, run for about 16 and 10 cycles, were applied to TCRalpha and TCRbeta cDNA. TCRdb reprocessed the 5' RACE reads and stores each CDR3 protein as one record, lacking DNA. The table lists about 210,000 distinct CDR3 sequences. General observations from the study: Relative to healthy twins, IBD patients had fewer clonotypes in common with others, a gap that was especially apparent with disease activity.

The sequenced material came from blood. This TCR came from a human donor with ulcerative colitis or Crohn's disease, or a healthy co-twin of an affected twin (not recorded which). The V call is TRBV4-1, the J call TRBJ1-1. CDR3 residues: CASSQVGGEEAFF.